Listed here is a single TCR beta chain. Its antigen is as yet unknown. Germline V CDR1 and CDR2: LGHNA, YNFKEQ. CDR3 length: 16 residues. Trimming stripped 1 base from V and 2 bases from J, with 14 bases between. These data belong to a study of long-term antiretroviral therapy in people with HIV. General study points: The blood, collected between the mid-2000s and the late 2010s, was possibly taken under older ART regimens. Diversity measured after ART increased yet remained under transplant donor controls. HIV repertoires spanned narrower CDR3 length ranges than controls.

The assay used was immunoSEQ (version v3.0), run at survey level. The target of sequencing was about 35,000-50,000 T-cell genomes per sample. The repertoire was sequenced with immunoSEQ multiplex PCR; TCRdb's copy has only in-frame clones and lacks some. The data contain about 39,000 clones, roughly nine tenths of them seen just once; the ten biggest clones take up about 4%. The chain links TRBV4-2 to TRBJ2-5, with D hard to call. The receptor was derived from a woman between 45 and 65 years old with HIV. The sequenced sample was unsorted PBMCs, obtained 1.2 years after starting antiretroviral therapy. The CDR3 sequence is CASSQAPQIGQETQYF. In DNA form, the CDR3 reads TGTGCCAGCAGCCAAGCCCCCCAAATAGGACAAGAGACCCAGTACTTC.